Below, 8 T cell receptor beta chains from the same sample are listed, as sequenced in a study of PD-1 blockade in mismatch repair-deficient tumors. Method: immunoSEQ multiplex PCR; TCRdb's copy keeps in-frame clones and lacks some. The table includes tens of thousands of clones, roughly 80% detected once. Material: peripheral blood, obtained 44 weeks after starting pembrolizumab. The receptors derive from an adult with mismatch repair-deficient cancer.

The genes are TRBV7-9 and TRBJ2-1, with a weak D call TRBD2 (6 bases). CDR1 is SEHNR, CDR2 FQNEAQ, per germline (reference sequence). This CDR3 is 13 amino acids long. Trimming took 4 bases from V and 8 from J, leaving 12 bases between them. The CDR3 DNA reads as TGTGCCAGCAGCTCATCCTGGGGGGATGAGCAGTTCTTC. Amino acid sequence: CASSSSWGDEQFF.

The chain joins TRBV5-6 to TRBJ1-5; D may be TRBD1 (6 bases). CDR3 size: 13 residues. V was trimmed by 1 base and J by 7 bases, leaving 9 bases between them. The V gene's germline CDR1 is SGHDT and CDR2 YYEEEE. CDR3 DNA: TGTGCCAGCAGCTTGCCGGGGGGCCAGCCCCAGCATTTT. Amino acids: CASSLPGGQPQHF.

CDR3: CASSRSGSTGELFF. Written as DNA, the CDR3 is TGTGCCAGCAGCCGTAGCGGGTCCACCGGGGAGCTGTTTTTT. This rearrangement joins TRBV11-2 to TRBJ2-2, with 7 positions matching TRBD2. Per the germline V gene, CDR1 is SGHAT and CDR2 is FQNNGV. V lost 5 bases to trimming and J lost 4 bases; unmatched junction nucleotides: 4. CDR3 length equals 14 residues.

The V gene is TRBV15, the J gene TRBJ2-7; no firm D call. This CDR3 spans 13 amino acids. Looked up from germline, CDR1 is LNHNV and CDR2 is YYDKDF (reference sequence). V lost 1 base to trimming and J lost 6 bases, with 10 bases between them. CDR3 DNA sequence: TGTGCCACCAGCAGAGGGGCCCCGGGCGAGCAGTACTTC. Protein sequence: CATSRGAPGEQYF.

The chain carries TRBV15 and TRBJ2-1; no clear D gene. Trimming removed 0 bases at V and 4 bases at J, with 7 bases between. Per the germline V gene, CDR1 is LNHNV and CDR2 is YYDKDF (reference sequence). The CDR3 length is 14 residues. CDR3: CATSRDRGYNEQFF. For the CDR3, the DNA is TGTGCCACCAGCAGAGATCGAGGATACAATGAGCAGTTCTTC.

The CDR3 coding sequence is TGTGCCAGCAGCCGCTTGGTTAGCGGGAGCCCTCAGGGAGAGACCCAGTACTTC. Amino acid sequence: CASSRLVSGSPQGETQYF. This sequence joins TRBV13 and TRBJ2-5; 9 nucleotides align to TRBD2. The CDR3 runs 18 residues. V gave up 5 bases and J gave up 4 bases; unmatched junction bases: 17. Germline CDR1 reads PRHDT; CDR2 reads FYEKMQ (reference sequence).

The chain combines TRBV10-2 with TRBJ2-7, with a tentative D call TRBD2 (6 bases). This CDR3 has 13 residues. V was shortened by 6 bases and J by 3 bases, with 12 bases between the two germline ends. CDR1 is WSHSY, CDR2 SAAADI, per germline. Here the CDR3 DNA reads TGCGCCAGCAGCGAGGGACTTTTCTACGAGCAGTACTTC. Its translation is CASSEGLFYEQYF.

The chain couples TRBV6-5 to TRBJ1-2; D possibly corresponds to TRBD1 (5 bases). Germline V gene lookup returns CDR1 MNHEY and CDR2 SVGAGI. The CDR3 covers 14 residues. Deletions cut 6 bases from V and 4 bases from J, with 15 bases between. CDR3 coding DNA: TGTGCCAGCAGCCCCACCGGGGGGAGCTATGGCTACACCTTC. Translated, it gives CASSPTGGSYGYTF.